This TCR beta chain was observed in a study of shared clonotypes between healthy human individuals. About the study: Per donor, three plates held CD4 naive cells, three held CD4 memory, two held CD8 naive and one held CD8 memory.

The CDR3 covers 16 residues. CDR1 and CDR2 from the germline V gene are SGHAT and FQNNGV. Losses at the gene ends were 3 bases for V and 6 bases for J; bases not matched to a gene: 12. Repertoires were generated with immunoSEQ multiplex PCR, while TCRdb's copy carries only in-frame clones and drops some. The repertoire holds some 2.4 million clones, roughly 93% seen once, with about 0.34% in the top ten. About this clone itself: Antigen unknown.

Notes on the study in general: Larger estimated richness was generally recorded for naive subsets relative to memory subsets.

All donors qualified as healthy HIV-negative adults and had experienced no recent acute infections or vaccinations. Sequenced sample: naive CD4+ T cells from PBMCs. Documented subset: CD45RA+ positively selected. The receptor was derived from a man in his late teens or twenties in good health. Some clones in this sample may be carry-over from other donors' samples. The chain links TRBV11-2 to TRBJ1-1, with TRBD1 matching over 8 bases. The CDR3 protein is CASSFRGLGGFSEAFF. CDR3 DNA: TGTGCCAGCAGCTTCAGGGGGCTGGGTGGTTTTTCTGAAGCTTTCTTT.